Shown below are 32 T cell receptor beta chains from a single sample sequenced in a study of shared clonotypes between healthy human individuals. The method was immunoSEQ multiplex PCR; TCRdb's version includes in-frame clones alone and lacks a portion of them. The sample consists of roughly 490,000 clones, 60% to 85% of them appearing once. The sample consisted of PBMCs. The receptors were sampled from a middle-aged woman in good health. Some clones in this sample may be carry-over from other donors' samples.

Remarks on this clone: Compared with germline, one end of the junction differs, possibly owing to a read error. The CDR3 sequence is CASSSLDTYTQYF. CDR3 bases: TGTGCCAGCAGCTCCTTGGACACATATACGCAGTATTTT. The V gene is TRBV7-9, the J gene TRBJ2-3; a weak D match, TRBD1 (5 bases). CDR1 SEHNR and CDR2 FQNEAQ come from the germline V gene (reference sequence). This CDR3 is 13 amino acids long. The full variable domain, with the rest looked up from reference TRBV7-9 and TRBJ2-3, is DTGVSQNPRHKITKRGQNVTFRCDPISEHNRLYWYRQTLGQGPEFLTYFQNEAQLEKSRLLSDRFSAERPKGSFSTLEIQRTEQGDSAMYLCASSSLDTYTQYFGPGTRLTVL.

The genes are TRBV6-6 and TRBJ2-7; 7 positions match TRBD1. The CDR3 extends over 13 amino acids. Germline V gene sequence: CDR1 MNHNY, CDR2 SVGAGI (reference sequence). V was clipped by 8 bases and J by 7 bases; unmatched bases: 11. This CDR3 reads CASRSGTVGEQYF. The CDR3 bases are TGTGCCAGCCGTTCCGGGACAGTGGGAGAGCAGTACTTC.

The genes are TRBV11-2 and TRBJ2-7; no clear D gene. This CDR3 contains 12 residues. V lost 5 bases and J 3 bases, leaving 8 bases between the germline ends. The V gene's germline CDR1 is SGHAT and CDR2 FQNNGV. The DNA of the CDR3 is TGTGCCAGCAGCGGAAGTCGCTACGAGCAGTACTTC. It encodes CASSGSRYEQYF.

The chain joins TRBV12-5 to TRBJ1-1; D not certain. Between the trimmed V and J ends, which lost 7 bases and 5 bases, there was a span of 14 bases. The CDR3 loop spans 13 amino acids. CDR1 is LGHNT and CDR2 is FRNRAP in the germline V gene. The CDR3 DNA follows: TGTGCTAGTGCGCCCCCTCCGGGGACTGAAGCTTTCTTT. This codes for CASAPPPGTEAFF.

This clone was recorded many times. Other nucleotide sequences from this sample produce the same CDR3. The chain joins TRBV10-3 to TRBJ2-1; 7 bases match TRBD2. Losses at the gene ends were 8 bases for V and 6 bases for J; bases not matched to a gene: 1. The germline CDR1 and CDR2 sequences are ENHRY and SYGVKD. This CDR3 is 11 amino acids long. In nucleotides, the CDR3 is TGTGCCATCGGCGGGGGCAATGAGCAGTTCTTC. Translation gives CAIGGGNEQFF.

Remarks on this clone: In the same sample, other DNA sequences code for this CDR3. The V gene is TRBV18, the J gene TRBJ2-1, with unresolved D. CDR1 is KGHSH and CDR2 is LQKENI in the germline V gene. The CDR3 sequence is 13 residues long. V lost 2 bases and J lost 4, with 6 bases in between. Here the CDR3 reads CASSPGRYNEQFF. The CDR3 coding sequence is TGTGCCAGCTCACCAGGCAGGTACAATGAGCAGTTCTTC. Variable domain in full (rest from reference TRBV18 and TRBJ2-1): NAGVMQNPRHLVRRRGQEARLRCSPMKGHSHVYWYRQLPEEGLKFMVYLQKENIIDESGMPKERFSAEFPKEGPSILRIQQVVRGDSAAYFCASSPGRYNEQFFGPGTRLTVL.

The V call is TRBV30, the J call TRBJ2-5; D unresolved. V lost 4 bases, J lost 1 base, and 7 bases lay in between. This CDR3 has 12 residues. Germline assignment: CDR1 GTSNPN and CDR2 SVGIG (reference sequence). CDR3 loop: CAWTPLQETQYF. CDR3 bases: TGTGCCTGGACCCCTCTCCAAGAGACCCAGTACTTC.

This clone appeared a few times. The rearrangement uses TRBV2 and TRBJ2-5; maybe TRBD1 (5 bases). Germline lookup yields CDR1 SNHLY and CDR2 FYNNEI. CDR3 size: 15 residues. Trimming removed 7 bases at V and 7 bases at J, with 22 bases between. Here the CDR3 DNA reads TGTGCCAGCACCGTACAGGTCCAAGTATTAGGGACCCAGTACTTC. This sequence encodes CASTVQVQVLGTQYF.

This chain uses TRBV7-8 with TRBJ1-1; the D gene is possibly TRBD1 (5 bases). V lost 4 bases and J lost 1, with 10 bases in between. Per the germline V gene, CDR1 is SGHVS and CDR2 is FQNEAQ. The CDR3 is 14 amino acids. The CDR3 DNA is TGTGCCAGCAGCTGGGGGGTAGGGAACACTGAAGCTTTCTTT. Its translation: CASSWGVGNTEAFF.

J is TRBJ2-3 and V is TRBV18, with 8 nucleotides matching TRBD1. This CDR3 contains 15 residues. The germline CDR1 and CDR2 sequences are KGHSH and LQKENI. V dropped 6 bases and J dropped 2; count of bases not matched to a gene: 7. Written as DNA, the CDR3 is TGTGCCAGCTCTCAGGAGGGACAGGCCACAGATACGCAGTATTTT. Protein product: CASSQEGQATDTQYF.

This clone was counted only a few times. The chain uses TRBV10-3 and TRBJ2-5, with a tentative D call TRBD2 (6 bases). Per germline, CDR1 ENHRY and CDR2 SYGVKD. Trimming shortened V by 1 base and J by 1 base, and 10 bases separated the two germline ends. The CDR3 contains 15 residues. The CDR3 nucleotides are TGTGCCATCAGTGAGTGGCGGGACGGCCAAGAGACCCAGTACTTC. Its translation: CAISEWRDGQETQYF.

The rearrangement uses TRBV5-4 and TRBJ2-7; 11 bases agree with TRBD2. CDR1 is SGHNT and CDR2 is YYREEE in the germline V gene (reference sequence). After removal of 5 bases from V and 6 bases from J, the junction contained 13 bases not matched to a gene. The CDR3 is 16 amino acids. CDR3 loop: CASSFSGRGHGVEQYF. DNA of the CDR3: TGTGCCAGCAGTTTTAGCGGGAGGGGACACGGTGTCGAGCAGTACTTC.

The chain recombines TRBV27 with TRBJ1-5; 12 bases are a match to TRBD1. CDR1 and CDR2 (germline): MNHEY, SMNVEV (reference sequence). V was pared by 5 bases and J by 6 bases, with 5 bases of the junction left unmatched. The CDR3 is made up of 15 amino acids. The CDR3, as DNA: TGTGCCAGCAGTCCCGGGACAGGGGGCTTTCAGCCCCAGCATTTT. It codes for CASSPGTGGFQPQHF.

This clone was recorded a few times. The chain uses TRBV10-1 and TRBJ2-1, with a weak D call TRBD2 (6 bases). This CDR3 spans 14 amino acids. The V gene lost 6 bases and the J gene lost 7 bases, with 16 bases spanning the gap. CDR1 is WNHNN, CDR2 SYGVQD, per germline (reference sequence). CDR3 coding DNA: TGCGCCAGCAGCAGGAGGGCCTTTTCGAATGAGCAGTTCTTC. Translated, it gives CASSRRAFSNEQFF.

This clone is categorized as medium-sized (0.01 to 0.1%). Distinct nucleotide sequences in the sample also encode this CDR3. The chain joins TRBV18 to TRBJ2-7; 9 bases are a match to TRBD2. V shed 3 bases and J 2 bases; nucleotides not matched to a gene: 2. In germline, CDR1 is KGHSH, CDR2 LQKENI. This CDR3 is 14 amino acids long. CDR3 residues: CASSPIAGAYEQYF. DNA for the CDR3: TGTGCCAGCTCACCTATAGCGGGAGCCTACGAGCAGTACTTC.

This clone turned up a few times. A much larger clone is a single base away; this may be a read error. This chain joins TRBV7-6 and TRBJ1-6; possibly TRBD1 for D (6 bases). Germline values: CDR1 SGHVS, CDR2 FNYEAQ. V dropped 5 bases and J dropped 5 bases, with 10 bases sitting between them. The CDR3 length is 14 residues. The CDR3 here is CASSRTEDNSPLHF. The CDR3 DNA reads as TGTGCCAGCAGCCGGACAGAAGATAATTCACCCCTCCACTTT.

V and J are TRBV5-8 and TRBJ1-6; D gene unclear. Germline V gene lookup returns CDR1 SGHTS and CDR2 YDEGEE. V was trimmed by 3 bases and J by 8 bases, leaving 9 bases between them. This CDR3 comprises 13 residues. The CDR3 nucleotides are TGTGCCAGCAGCTCCCTTTGGGATTCACCCCTCCACTTT. It specifies CASSSLWDSPLHF.

The chain links TRBV5-4 to TRBJ2-5, with TRBD1 as a possible D gene (5 bases). The DNA end lines up better with TRBJ2-7; the J call may be wrong. The germline CDR1 and CDR2 sequences are SGHNT and YYREEE (reference sequence). This CDR3 has 15 residues. CDR3 protein: CASRAGQGHGSEQYF. The CDR3 DNA is TGTGCCAGCAGAGCCGGGCAGGGCCATGGCTCCGAGCAGTACTTC.

The chain recombines TRBV6-1 with TRBJ2-3; weak D call: TRBD2 (5 bases). Germline assignment: CDR1 MNHNS and CDR2 SASEGT. CDR3 size: 13 residues. V was pared by 8 bases and J by 3 bases, with 12 bases between. CDR3: CASGREWTDTQYF. The CDR3, as DNA: TGTGCCAGCGGACGGGAATGGACAGATACGCAGTATTTT.

The rearrangement joins TRBV7-2 to TRBJ2-3, with 7 nucleotides matching TRBD1. Germline CDR1 is SGHTA and CDR2 is FQGNSA. J was trimmed by 6 bases and V by 1 base; bases with no gene match: 7. The CDR3 loop spans 15 amino acids. The CDR3 DNA follows: TGTGCCAGCAGCTTAGACTCAGGGGGTGGGGATACGCAGTATTTT. The encoded protein is CASSLDSGGGDTQYF.

V is TRBV27 and J is TRBJ1-3; D ambiguous. Germline values: CDR1 MNHEY, CDR2 SMNVEV (reference sequence). V lost 4 bases and J lost 1, with 11 bases in between. The CDR3 spans 15 residues. This chain's CDR3 is CASSSRGGSGNTIYF. In nucleotides, the CDR3 is TGTGCCAGCAGTTCCCGAGGAGGGTCTGGAAACACCATATATTTT.

The V and J genes are TRBV6-6 and TRBJ2-7; 8 bases match TRBD1. CDR1 and CDR2 from the germline V gene are MNHNY and SVGAGI (reference sequence). The CDR3 spans 14 residues. V lost 5 bases, J lost 5 bases, and 8 bases stayed unmatched. CDR3 protein: CASSKQGGMNEQYF. The CDR3 DNA reads as TGTGCCAGCAGTAAACAGGGGGGAATGAACGAGCAGTACTTC.

The J gene is TRBJ1-2, the V gene TRBV7-3; no clear D gene. This CDR3 contains 13 residues. In germline, CDR1 is SGHTA, CDR2 FQGTGA. With 5 bases removed from V and 3 bases from J, the gap between germline ends came to 10 bases. The CDR3, as DNA: TGTGCCAGCAGCCCAAACGGGGACTATGGCTACACCTTC. Residues: CASSPNGDYGYTF. Full variable domain (missing parts from reference TRBV7-3 and TRBJ1-2): GAGVSQTPSNKVTEKGKYVELRCDPISGHTALYWYRQSLGQGPEFLIYFQGTGAADDSGLPNDRFFAVRPEGSVSTLKIQRTERGDSAVYLCASSPNGDYGYTFGSGTRLTVV.

V gene TRBV5-4 combines with J gene TRBJ2-5, with a weak D call TRBD1 (6 bases). Germline CDR1 reads SGHNT; CDR2 reads YYREEE (reference sequence). The V end lost 0 bases, the J end lost 5 bases, and 14 bases lay between the germline ends. The CDR3 length is 15 residues. The chain's CDR3 is CASSLGDRMMETQYF. CDR3 nucleotide sequence: TGTGCCAGCAGCTTGGGTGACAGGATGATGGAGACCCAGTACTTC.

The CDR3 region has the DNA TGCGCCAGCAGCCTGTACGAAGGGGGTACTAACTATGGCTACACCTTC. It yields the protein CASSLYEGGTNYGYTF. This rearrangement joins TRBV4-1 to TRBJ1-2; D might be TRBD1 (6 bases). Germline lookup yields CDR1 MGHRA and CDR2 YSYEKL. This CDR3 has 16 amino acids. The V and J ends lost 4 bases and 0 bases respectively, with 15 bases between them.

V usage is TRBV10-3 and J usage is TRBJ2-7, with a possible D match to TRBD2 (6 bases). With 0 bases removed from V and 0 bases from J, the gap between germline ends came to 15 bases. Germline-derived CDR1 and CDR2 are ENHRY and SYGVKD. The CDR3 is 17 amino acids. CDR3 in DNA: TGTGCCATCAGTGAGTCGACTCTAGCGTACAGCTCCTACGAGCAGTACTTC. It codes for CAISESTLAYSSYEQYF.

The V call is TRBV7-2, the J call TRBJ2-3; possibly TRBD1 for D (5 bases). The germline V gene has CDR1 SGHTA and CDR2 FQGNSA. The CDR3 totals 13 residues. The germline V and J ends were trimmed by 5 bases and 4 bases, with 10 bases remaining between them. CDR3 bases: TGTGCCAGCAGCCGCAGCAGGGCAGATACGCAGTATTTT. Translation: CASSRSRADTQYF.

The chain joins TRBV5-1 to TRBJ2-2, with a weak D call TRBD1 (6 bases). V dropped 4 bases and J dropped 2 bases, with 12 bases sitting between them. The length of the CDR3 is 15 residues. Per germline, CDR1 SGHRS and CDR2 YFSETQ. The CDR3 coding sequence is TGCGCCAGCAGCCCCCCCAGGGGTAACACCGGGGAGCTGTTTTTT. Protein sequence: CASSPPRGNTGELFF. Full variable domain (rest looked up from reference TRBV5-1 and TRBJ2-2): KAGVTQTPRYLIKTRGQQVTLSCSPISGHRSVSWYQQTPGQGLQFLFEYFSETQRNKGNFPGRFSGRQFSNSRSEMNVSTLELGDSALYLCASSPPRGNTGELFFGEGSRLTVL.

This chain joins TRBV27 and TRBJ1-2; tentative D call: TRBD1 (5 bases). CDR3 length: 13 amino acids. The germline V gene has CDR1 MNHEY and CDR2 SMNVEV (reference sequence). V lost 4 bases and J 7 bases, leaving 13 bases between the germline ends. CDR3 sequence: CASSWGELGGYTF. For the CDR3, the DNA is TGTGCCAGCAGTTGGGGGGAATTGGGTGGCTACACCTTC.

V and J are TRBV27 and TRBJ2-7; 7 bases match TRBD2. The CDR3 extends over 14 amino acids. Trimming removed 3 bases from V and 6 bases from J; junction bases left unmatched: 8. Germline CDR1 and CDR2: MNHEY and SMNVEV (reference sequence). This chain's CDR3 is CASSLRRESGEQYF. In DNA form, the CDR3 reads TGTGCCAGCAGTTTGAGGCGGGAGTCTGGCGAGCAGTACTTC.

This sequence joins TRBV28 and TRBJ2-2, with 9 nucleotides matching TRBD2. With V trimmed by 6 bases and J by 7 bases, 3 bases remained unmatched. CDR3 length: 13 amino acids. Germline values: CDR1 MDHEN, CDR2 SYDVKM. CDR3 protein: CASRTSGFGELFF. The CDR3 DNA follows: TGTGCCAGCAGAACTAGCGGGTTCGGGGAGCTGTTTTTT.

Worth noting for this clone: Just one base apart from a much larger clone, this may be a read error. The chain is built from TRBV29-1 and TRBJ1-3; 7 nucleotides agree with TRBD1. CDR3 length equals 13 residues. In germline, CDR1 is SQVTM, CDR2 ANQGSEA. The CDR3 DNA reads TGCAGCGCGGGACAGACCTCTAGAAACACCATATATTTT. Translation gives CSAGQTSRNTIYF.